This TCR beta chain was captured by sequencing in a study of cytomegalovirus exposure and HLA in healthy donors. In the PCR, 60 Vbeta and 13 Jbeta primers were used. Clones were sequenced by immunoSEQ multiplex PCR, and TCRdb holds only the in-frame ones, with some missing. The sample shows 150,000 to 180,000 clones, more than 75% of them seen only once. This CDR3 has 14 amino acids. Germline V CDR1 and CDR2: LNHDA, SQIVND (reference sequence). Sequenced sample: PBMCs. The V gene is TRBV19, the J gene TRBJ2-5, with 7 bases aligning to TRBD1. The end of the DNA fits TRBJ2-7 better, so the J call may be wrong. The clonotype was recovered from a man aged 30 to 39 in good health and CMV-seropositive. The CDR3 protein is CASSPRQGHYEQYF. Here the CDR3 DNA reads TGTGCCAGTAGTCCTCGACAGGGACACTACGAGCAGTACTTC.